Shown below are 25 T cell receptor beta chains from a single sample sequenced in a study of cytomegalovirus exposure and HLA in healthy donors. PCR used 60 Vbeta primers and 13 Jbeta primers. Assay used: immunoSEQ multiplex PCR; TCRdb lists only in-frame clones, some missing. The repertoire consists of about 140,000 clones, with 68% occurring once and the leading ten covering about 4.7%. Material for sequencing was PBMCs. The receptors shown here come from a man aged 60 to 75 in good health and CMV-seronegative.

This clone came up once. DNA of the CDR3: TGCAGCGCCCGGGGAAGCGGGAGGCCATACACCGGGGAGCTGTTTTTT. Amino acid sequence: CSARGSGRPYTGELFF. This chain links TRBV29-1 with TRBJ2-2, with 9 bases fitting TRBD2. The CDR3 extends over 16 amino acids. Germline loops: CDR1 SQVTM, CDR2 ANQGSEA. J was trimmed by 3 bases and V by 7 bases; bases with no gene match: 12.

The rearrangement joins TRBV6-6 to TRBJ2-7; D is unclear. Germline V gene lookup returns CDR1 MNHNY and CDR2 SVGAGI (reference sequence). The V end was cut by 2 bases, the J end by 3 bases, with 17 bases between. The CDR3 is 16 residues long. In DNA, the CDR3 is TGTGCCAGCAGTTACCCGAGCGAGGCCCAAATCTACGAGCAGTACTTC. Amino acid sequence: CASSYPSEAQIYEQYF.

The chain combines TRBV5-1 with TRBJ1-1, with D perhaps TRBD1 (6 bases). V lost 0 bases and J 3 bases, leaving 12 bases between the germline ends. In germline, CDR1 is SGHRS, CDR2 YFSETQ. The length of the CDR3 is 15 residues. CDR3 sequence: CASSLVGGRDTEAFF. The CDR3 DNA is TGCGCCAGCAGCTTGGTAGGGGGAAGGGACACTGAAGCTTTCTTT.

The chain couples TRBV10-3 to TRBJ2-3, with D perhaps matching TRBD1 (6 bases). Trimming left V 3 bases short and J 0 bases short, with 13 bases between. CDR3 length: 16 residues. CDR1 is ENHRY and CDR2 is SYGVKD in the germline V gene. CDR3 residues: CAISDQGRTSTDTQYF. The CDR3 DNA reads TGTGCCATCAGTGATCAGGGGAGAACTAGCACAGATACGCAGTATTTT.

This chain uses TRBV5-4 with TRBJ2-7; tentative D call: TRBD1 (7 bases). Germline assignment: CDR1 SGHNT and CDR2 YYREEE (reference sequence). The CDR3 is made up of 15 amino acids. The V end lost 0 bases, the J end lost 5 bases, and 15 bases lay between the germline ends. Here the CDR3 reads CASSLGQGGLHEQYF. For the CDR3, the DNA is TGTGCCAGCAGCTTGGGGCAGGGGGGTCTGCACGAGCAGTACTTC.

For this clone: At one of its ends the junction is not consistent with the germline gene, which may arise from a read error. V usage is TRBV6-1 and J usage is TRBJ2-7; TRBD2 is a possible D gene (6 bases). Germline V gene lookup returns CDR1 MNHNS and CDR2 SASEGT. This CDR3 region has 12 residues. The CDR3 DNA reads TGTGCCAGCAGTGAAGGCCCGGAGGGGTCGAACTTC. It encodes CASSEGPEGSNF.

This rearrangement joins TRBV28 to TRBJ1-2, with D perhaps TRBD1 (5 bases). V shed 5 bases and J shed 8 bases, with 18 bases lying between them. This CDR3 comprises 14 residues. Germline V gene lookup returns CDR1 MDHEN and CDR2 SYDVKM. The CDR3 is CASSPRDGRMGYTF. The CDR3 bases are TGTGCCAGCAGTCCCCGGGACGGGAGGATGGGCTACACCTTC.

The chain carries TRBV27 and TRBJ2-5; 12 bases fit TRBD2. From germline, CDR1 is MNHEY and CDR2 SMNVEV (reference sequence). The J segment lost 2 bases and the V segment lost 6 bases, leaving 4 bases of the junction unmatched. This CDR3 is built from 15 residues. The CDR3 sequence is CASSRTSGDQETQYF. The CDR3 DNA reads TGTGCCAGCAGCAGGACTAGCGGGGATCAAGAGACCCAGTACTTC.

This clone has only a few counts. The chain employs TRBV7-8 and TRBJ1-1, with D tentatively TRBD1 (6 bases). V was clipped by 2 bases and J by 5 bases, with 15 bases between them. Germline V CDR1 and CDR2: SGHVS, FQNEAQ. The CDR3 extends over 15 amino acids. The CDR3 loop is CASSLPGVAGTEAFF. In DNA, the CDR3 is TGTGCCAGCAGCTTACCAGGGGTGGCAGGGACTGAAGCTTTCTTT.

The chain employs TRBV2 and TRBJ1-2; 8 bases are a match to TRBD1. The V gene end was trimmed by 8 bases and the J gene end by 2 bases; junction bases not matched to a gene: 10. The V gene's germline CDR1 is SNHLY and CDR2 FYNNEI. The CDR3 consists of 15 residues. CDR3 in amino acids: CASHIQGALNYGYTF. The CDR3 nucleotides read TGTGCCAGCCATATTCAGGGGGCACTAAACTATGGCTACACCTTC. Filled out from reference TRBV2 and TRBJ1-2, the complete variable domain reads EPEVTQTPSHQVTQMGQEVILRCVPISNHLYFYWYRQILGQKVEFLVSFYNNEISEKSEIFDDQFSVERPDGSNFTLKIRSTKLEDSAMYFCASHIQGALNYGYTFGSGTRLTVV.

This rearrangement joins TRBV5-4 to TRBJ1-2; 7 bases are shared with TRBD1. Germline values: CDR1 SGHNT, CDR2 YYREEE (reference sequence). The CDR3 is made up of 13 amino acids. V gave up 7 bases and J gave up 2 bases; unmatched junction bases: 5. The DNA for the CDR3 is TGTGCCAGCTCAGGGGGACAGAACTATGGCTACACCTTC. Protein: CASSGGQNYGYTF.

The chain has TRBV27 and TRBJ2-7; 7 nucleotides agree with TRBD1. Trimming at V came to 5 bases and at J to 0 bases, leaving 4 bases not matched to a gene. CDR1 is MNHEY, CDR2 SMNVEV, per germline (reference sequence). CDR3 size: 14 residues. CDR3 in DNA: TGTGCCAGCAGTCTCGACAGGGCCTCCTACGAGCAGTACTTC. Translating gives CASSLDRASYEQYF.

Here the CDR3 DNA reads TGTGCCAGCAGTTTATCGCTATATGGCACTGAAGCTTTCTTT. Amino acid sequence: CASSLSLYGTEAFF. The chain combines TRBV27 with TRBJ1-1; D is unclear. CDR3 size: 14 residues. Germline CDR1 MNHEY, CDR2 SMNVEV (reference sequence). V dropped 0 bases and J dropped 4 bases, with 9 bases sitting between them.

The chain combines TRBV5-4 with TRBJ2-2; TRBD1 agrees at 8 bases. After removal of 1 base from V and 6 bases from J, the junction contained 5 bases not matched to a gene. The CDR3 length is 15 residues. The germline gives CDR1 SGHNT, CDR2 YYREEE (reference sequence). CDR3 in amino acids: CASSLLGQGPGELFF. The CDR3 coding sequence is TGTGCCAGCAGCTTGTTAGGACAGGGCCCCGGGGAGCTGTTTTTT.

This rearrangement joins TRBV6-1 to TRBJ1-5; D is unresolved. Germline CDR1 is MNHNS and CDR2 is SASEGT. V was trimmed by 2 bases and J by 1 base, leaving 12 bases between them. This CDR3 comprises 16 residues. The CDR3 here is CASSEMRVRSNQPQHF. The CDR3 region has the DNA TGTGCCAGCAGTGAAATGAGGGTTAGGAGCAATCAGCCCCAGCATTTT.

This clone was seen only a few times. V gene TRBV5-1 combines with J gene TRBJ2-1; D ambiguous. CDR1 is SGHRS and CDR2 is YFSETQ in the germline V gene. The germline V and J ends were trimmed by 4 bases and 9 bases, with 8 bases remaining between them. The CDR3 is 11 residues long. The CDR3 is CASSLDAEQFF. CDR3 DNA sequence: TGCGCCAGCAGCCTAGACGCTGAGCAGTTCTTC. Full variable domain (missing parts from reference TRBV5-1 and TRBJ2-1): KAGVTQTPRYLIKTRGQQVTLSCSPISGHRSVSWYQQTPGQGLQFLFEYFSETQRNKGNFPGRFSGRQFSNSRSEMNVSTLELGDSALYLCASSLDAEQFFGPGTRLTVL.

The chain has TRBV18 and TRBJ2-7; TRBD1 matches at 10 bases. Germline V gene data show CDR1 as KGHSH and CDR2 as LQKENI. The CDR3 consists of 17 residues. The junction had 9 bases not matched to a gene; V was cut back by 1 base and J by 3 bases. The CDR3 DNA reads TGTGCCAGCTCACCACTGTCTATTCGGACAGGGGGCTACGAGCAGTACTTC. It specifies CASSPLSIRTGGYEQYF.

The chain joins TRBV27 to TRBJ2-1; D remains ambiguous. CDR1 is MNHEY, CDR2 SMNVEV, per germline (reference sequence). The length of the CDR3 is 12 residues. V gave up 5 bases and J gave up 13 bases, with 15 bases separating them. In DNA form, the CDR3 reads TGTGCCAGCAGTCGCGCGGATTTAGTACAGTTCTTC. Translating gives CASSRADLVQFF.

Remarks on this clone: The junction departs from the called germline gene at one end, perhaps through a read error. The genes are TRBV7-2 and TRBJ2-1; D is perhaps TRBD1 (6 bases). Germline CDR1 is SGHTA and CDR2 is FQGNSA. The CDR3 sequence is 12 residues long. As DNA, the CDR3 is TGTGCCAGCAGCTCCGAGACAGGCCTCTTGATCTTC. This translates into CASSSETGLLIF. The complete variable domain, with remaining parts taken from reference TRBV7-2 and TRBJ2-1, reads GAGVSQSPSNKVTEKGKDVELRCDPISGHTALYWYRQSLGQGLEFLIYFQGNSAPDKSGLPSDRFSAERTGGSVSTLTIQRTQQEDSAVYLCASSSETGLLIFGPGTRLTVL.

The chain recombines TRBV11-2 with TRBJ2-7, with D possibly matching TRBD1 (5 bases). The V gene's germline CDR1 is SGHAT and CDR2 FQNNGV. V lost 5 bases and J lost 0, with 14 bases in between. The CDR3 is made up of 15 amino acids. In DNA form, the CDR3 reads TGTGCCAGCAGCCCACTGGCAGGGCCCTCCTACGAGCAGTACTTC. This translates into CASSPLAGPSYEQYF.

The V gene is TRBV27, the J gene TRBJ1-2, with 7 bases fitting TRBD1. The V gene's germline CDR1 is MNHEY and CDR2 SMNVEV (reference sequence). V shed 4 bases, J shed 5 bases, and the junction held 4 bases outside the gene matches. The CDR3 totals 13 residues. The CDR3 spells CASSWAGGYGYTF. The CDR3 nucleotides are TGTGCCAGCAGTTGGGCAGGGGGGTATGGCTACACCTTC.

The chain is built from TRBV4-2 and TRBJ2-2, with D hard to call. Germline V gene lookup returns CDR1 LGHNA and CDR2 YNFKEQ. This CDR3 is 18 amino acids long. Trimming stripped 0 bases from V and 1 base from J, with 15 bases between. CDR3 nucleotide sequence: TGTGCCAGCAGCCAAGACTATCGACTTTCCTTGAACACCGGGGAGCTGTTTTTT. It codes for CASSQDYRLSLNTGELFF.

V gene TRBV5-1 combines with J gene TRBJ1-4, with D possibly matching TRBD1 (6 bases). Germline V gene sequence: CDR1 SGHRS, CDR2 YFSETQ. The V gene lost 0 bases and the J gene lost 8 bases, with 14 bases spanning the gap. The CDR3 has 15 amino acids. The CDR3: CASSLDGTMGEKLFF. The CDR3 nucleotides are TGCGCCAGCAGCTTGGATGGGACAATGGGAGAAAAACTGTTTTTT.

This clone showed up just a few times. The chain joins TRBV27 to TRBJ1-1; 11 bases map to TRBD1. This CDR3 has 14 residues. The V gene's germline CDR1 is MNHEY and CDR2 SMNVEV (reference sequence). The trim removed 5 bases at V and 7 bases at J, leaving 6 bases unmatched. The CDR3 sequence: CASSPPGQGDEAFF. The CDR3 coding sequence is TGTGCCAGCAGTCCACCGGGACAGGGGGATGAAGCTTTCTTT.

The chain employs TRBV5-1 and TRBJ2-1; D gene unclear. The CDR3 is made up of 13 amino acids. In germline, CDR1 is SGHRS, CDR2 YFSETQ. Deletions cut 0 bases from V and 4 bases from J, with 5 bases between. CDR3 nucleotide sequence: TGCGCCAGCAGCTTGGTGTTATACAATGAGCAGTTCTTC. Translation gives CASSLVLYNEQFF.